Below are 14 T cell receptor beta chains sequenced from a single sample in a study of early T cells in non-severe SARS-CoV-2 infection. TCRdb reprocessed the 5' RACE reads via MiXCR and lists one record per CDR3 protein. The top ten hold about a tenth of the sample, which has tens of thousands of distinct CDR3 sequences, roughly 13% seen once. Sequenced material: whole blood. The receptor set was obtained from an adult who was a healthcare worker with PCR-confirmed SARS-CoV-2 infection or an uninfected control (not recorded which).

This clonotype was counted at least ten times. The chain employs TRBV28 and TRBJ1-5, with 8 nucleotides matching TRBD1. The CDR3 consists of 15 residues. V trimming: 2 bases; J trimming: 7 bases; junction bases outside the gene matches: 7. In germline, CDR1 is MDHEN, CDR2 SYDVKM. For the CDR3, the DNA is TGTGCCAGCAGTTTAGGGGGACAGGTGGGACAGCCCCAGCATTTT. Translating it yields CASSLGGQVGQPQHF.

Ten or more counts support this clonotype. The DNA of the CDR3 is TGTGCCAGCAGTTCTTACAGGGACAATGAGCAGTTCTTC. Translation gives CASSSYRDNEQFF. The chain links TRBV28 to TRBJ2-1, with D possibly TRBD1 on 6 matching bases. In germline, CDR1 is MDHEN, CDR2 SYDVKM. The CDR3 runs to 13 residues. The germline V and J ends were trimmed by 4 bases and 5 bases, with 9 bases remaining between them.

In this sample, this clonotype turned up many times. The genes are TRBV6-5 and TRBJ1-1; D perhaps matches TRBD1 (6 bases). V lost 7 bases, J lost 0 bases, and 12 bases lay in between. CDR1 and CDR2 from the germline V gene are MNHEY and SVGAGI. The CDR3 length is 14 residues. The CDR3 reads CASTQGQMNTEAFF. CDR3 coding DNA: TGTGCCAGCACCCAGGGGCAGATGAACACTGAAGCTTTCTTT.

The chain couples TRBV24-1 to TRBJ1-2, with 7 bases that match TRBD1. The ends lost 4 bases at V and 10 bases at J; junction bases unmatched: 14. The V gene's germline CDR1 is KGHDR and CDR2 SFDVKD. This CDR3 contains 15 residues. The CDR3 nucleotides are TGTGCCACCAGTGAGGGAACAGGGGCGTTCCTGTCCTACACCTTC. Protein: CATSEGTGAFLSYTF.

The chain is built from TRBV6-5 and TRBJ2-7; D uncertain. The CDR3 has 14 residues. The germline gives CDR1 MNHEY, CDR2 SVGAGI. The ends were cut back, 5 bases at V and 2 bases at J, with 13 bases in the middle. The CDR3 reads CASSPPTRTYEQYF. In DNA, the CDR3 is TGTGCCAGCAGTCCCCCGACACGTACCTACGAGCAGTACTTC.

The chain employs TRBV7-6 and TRBJ1-4; 8 positions match TRBD1. The V gene end was trimmed by 5 bases and the J gene end by 2 bases; junction bases not matched to a gene: 4. This CDR3 is 15 amino acids long. CDR1 is SGHVS, CDR2 FNYEAQ, per germline. CDR3 protein: CASSRTGGTNEKLFF. The CDR3 region has the DNA TGTGCCAGCAGCCGTACAGGGGGGACTAATGAAAAACTGTTTTTT.

This clonotype was seen ten or more times. The DNA of the CDR3 is TGTGCCAGCAGCCCATGGACTAGCGGGAGGGCCTACGAGCAGTACTTC. It specifies CASSPWTSGRAYEQYF. The chain couples TRBV11-2 to TRBJ2-7; TRBD2 agrees at 15 bases. This CDR3 contains 16 residues. V was clipped by 5 bases and J by 2 bases; unmatched bases: 4. Germline lookup yields CDR1 SGHAT and CDR2 FQNNGV. The full variable domain, with the rest looked up from reference TRBV11-2 and TRBJ2-7, is EAGVAQSPRYKIIEKRQSVAFWCNPISGHATLYWYQQILGQGPKLLIQFQNNGVVDDSQLPKDRFSAERLKGVDSTLKIQPAKLEDSAVYLCASSPWTSGRAYEQYFGPGTRLTVT.

This clonotype was seen only a few times. This chain joins TRBV4-1 and TRBJ2-2, with a weak D call TRBD2 (5 bases). The V end lost 3 bases, the J end lost 6 bases, and 26 bases lay between the germline ends. This CDR3 spans 19 amino acids. The V gene's germline CDR1 is MGHRA and CDR2 YSYEKL. CDR3 sequence reads: CASSHFPDKIKVGAGELFF. The CDR3 nucleotides read TGCGCCAGCAGCCATTTCCCAGACAAAATTAAGGTCGGGGCCGGGGAGCTGTTTTTT.

There are many counts of this clonotype. The J gene is TRBJ2-3, the V gene TRBV7-2, with a possible D match to TRBD2 (6 bases). There are 15 residues in the CDR3. Trimming removed 2 bases from V and 0 bases from J, with 9 bases in between. The germline gives CDR1 SGHTA, CDR2 FQGNSA. The DNA for the CDR3 is TGTGCCAGCAGCTTACGGCGGGGTAGCACAGATACGCAGTATTTT. Translating gives CASSLRRGSTDTQYF.

This clonotype was seen ten or more times. The gene calls are TRBV24-1 and TRBJ1-5; D perhaps matches TRBD1 (5 bases). Germline V gene sequence: CDR1 KGHDR, CDR2 SFDVKD. The CDR3 totals 9 residues. V was clipped by 8 bases and J by 15 bases, with 10 bases between them. CDR3 loop: CATITGGHF. Written as DNA, the CDR3 is TGTGCCACCATTACCGGGGGGCATTTT.

This chain joins TRBV29-1 and TRBJ2-5, with TRBD2 as a possible D gene (5 bases). The germline CDR1 and CDR2 sequences are SQVTM and ANQGSEA. The CDR3 length is 16 residues. Between the trimmed V and J ends, which lost 4 bases and 2 bases, there was a span of 20 bases. The CDR3 region is CSVGRTTRGLQETQYF. The DNA of the CDR3 is TGCAGCGTTGGAAGGACGACCCGCGGGTTACAAGAGACCCAGTACTTC. Complete variable domain (other parts from reference TRBV29-1 and TRBJ2-5): SAVISQKPSRDICQRGTSLTIQCQVDSQVTMMFWYRQQPGQSLTLIATANQGSEATYESGFVIDKFPISRPNLTFSTLTVSNMSPEDSSIYLCSVGRTTRGLQETQYFGPGTRLLVL.

This clonotype was seen repeatedly, ten times or more. This chain uses TRBV6-6 with TRBJ1-2; 8 positions agree with TRBD1. V was clipped by 6 bases and J by 4 bases; unmatched bases: 7. Germline V gene data show CDR1 as MNHNY and CDR2 as SVGAGI (reference sequence). The CDR3 length is 14 residues. The CDR3 spells CASRPQGALYGYTF. DNA for the CDR3: TGTGCCAGCAGACCTCAGGGGGCTCTCTATGGCTACACCTTC.

The V and J genes are TRBV24-1 and TRBJ2-1; 8 bases map to TRBD2. With 6 bases clipped from V and 4 bases from J, the junction kept 7 bases outside the gene matches. The CDR3 sequence is 15 residues long. Per the germline V gene, CDR1 is KGHDR and CDR2 is SFDVKD. This CDR3 is CATSPGGGGYNEQFF. CDR3 nucleotide sequence: TGTGCCACCAGTCCGGGAGGCGGGGGGTACAATGAGCAGTTCTTC.

This clonotype showed up just a few times. The chain has TRBV2 and TRBJ2-2; D uncertain. V dropped 5 bases and J dropped 15 bases, with 19 bases sitting between them. The germline V gene has CDR1 SNHLY and CDR2 FYNNEI. CDR3 length: 13 amino acids. The CDR3 DNA sequence: TGTGCCAGCAGTCTCGCCCGGAATTGGTCGGTGTTTTTT. Residues: CASSLARNWSVFF.